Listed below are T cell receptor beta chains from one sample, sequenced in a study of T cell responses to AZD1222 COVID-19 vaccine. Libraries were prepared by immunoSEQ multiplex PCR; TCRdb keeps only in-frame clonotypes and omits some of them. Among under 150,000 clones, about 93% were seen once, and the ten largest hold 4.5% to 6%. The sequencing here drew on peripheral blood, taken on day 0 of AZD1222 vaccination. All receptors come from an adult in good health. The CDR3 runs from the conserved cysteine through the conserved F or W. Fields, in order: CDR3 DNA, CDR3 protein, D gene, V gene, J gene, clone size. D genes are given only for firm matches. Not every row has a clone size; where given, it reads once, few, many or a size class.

CDR3 DNA: TGTGCCATCGGGGGACAGCTATGGGAGACCCAGTACTTC; CDR3 protein: CAIGGQLWETQYF; D gene: TRBD1; V gene: TRBV10-3; J gene: TRBJ2-5; clone size: -
CDR3 DNA: TGTGCTAGTGGTTCGGCGATGACCTACAATGAGCAGTTCTTC; CDR3 protein: CASGSAMTYNEQFF; D gene: -; V gene: TRBV12-5; J gene: TRBJ2-1; clone size: -
CDR3 DNA: TGTGCCAGCAGTTCGTTGCAGGGAAGGGATTCACCCCTCCACTTT; CDR3 protein: CASSSLQGRDSPLHF; D gene: -; V gene: TRBV27; J gene: TRBJ1-6; clone size: -
CDR3 DNA: TGTGCCAGCAGTCCTAGCGGACAATACAATGAGCAGTTCTTC; CDR3 protein: CASSPSGQYNEQFF; D gene: TRBD2; V gene: TRBV6-5; J gene: TRBJ2-1; clone size: -
CDR3 DNA: TGCAGTGCTAGGCTCCGTTACGAGCAGTACTTC; CDR3 protein: CSARLRYEQYF; D gene: -; V gene: TRBV20-1; J gene: TRBJ2-7; clone size: -
CDR3 DNA: TGCAGTGCTCAGACAGGCCATGGCTACACCTTC; CDR3 protein: CSAQTGHGYTF; D gene: -; V gene: TRBV20-1; J gene: TRBJ1-2; clone size: -
CDR3 DNA: TGTGCCAGCACCTTCGGAGGGGTCGGTAATTCCGGGGAGCTGTTTTTT; CDR3 protein: CASTFGGVGNSGELFF; D gene: -; V gene: TRBV5-6; J gene: TRBJ2-2; clone size: -
CDR3 DNA: TGTGCCAGCAGCCAAGGACATTCCTACGAGCAGTACTTC; CDR3 protein: CASSQGHSYEQYF; D gene: -; V gene: TRBV14; J gene: TRBJ2-7; clone size: -
CDR3 DNA: TGTGCCAGCAGCTTACCACCTTTTGGCGTCTCCTACAATGAGCAGTTCTTC; CDR3 protein: CASSLPPFGVSYNEQFF; D gene: -; V gene: TRBV7-9; J gene: TRBJ2-1; clone size: -
CDR3 DNA: TGTGCCAGTAGTCCCGGGACGTTCGATACGCAGTATTTT; CDR3 protein: CASSPGTFDTQYF; D gene: -; V gene: TRBV19; J gene: TRBJ2-3; clone size: -
CDR3 DNA: TGCGCCAGCAGTGCTCAGGGGACAGACACTGAAGCTTTCTTT; CDR3 protein: CASSAQGTDTEAFF; D gene: TRBD1; V gene: TRBV10-2; J gene: TRBJ1-1; clone size: -
CDR3 DNA: TGTGCCAGCAGTCCGTTAGTATCGGCGGGATATGGCTACACCTTC; CDR3 protein: CASSPLVSAGYGYTF; D gene: -; V gene: TRBV27; J gene: TRBJ1-2; clone size: -
CDR3 DNA: TGTGCCAGCAGTGAGCTTCATCAGAACACTGAAGCTTTCTTT; CDR3 protein: CASSELHQNTEAFF; D gene: -; V gene: TRBV25-1; J gene: TRBJ1-1; clone size: -
CDR3 DNA: TGTGCCAGCAGTACCCTCCGTGGGTCCTACGAGCAGTACTTC; CDR3 protein: CASSTLRGSYEQYF; D gene: -; V gene: TRBV6-5; J gene: TRBJ2-7; clone size: once
CDR3 DNA: TGTGCCAGCAGTTTAGCGGGAGGGAACGCAGATACGCAGTATTTT; CDR3 protein: CASSLAGGNADTQYF; D gene: TRBD2; V gene: TRBV25-1; J gene: TRBJ2-3; clone size: -
CDR3 DNA: TGTGCCAGTACCCAGGGGTCTGAAGCTTTCTTT; CDR3 protein: CASTQGSEAFF; D gene: -; V gene: TRBV6-5; J gene: TRBJ1-1; clone size: -
CDR3 DNA: TGTGCCAGCAGCCAAAATATCGAGCAGTACTTC; CDR3 protein: CASSQNIEQYF; D gene: -; V gene: TRBV3-1/TRBV3-2; J gene: TRBJ2-7; clone size: -
CDR3 DNA: TGTGCCAGCAGCACGTATAGTTCCAGTAAGAACACCGGGGAGCTGTTTTTT; CDR3 protein: CASSTYSSSKNTGELFF; D gene: -; V gene: TRBV27; J gene: TRBJ2-2; clone size: -
CDR3 DNA: TGTGCCAGCAGTGGACAGGGCTACACCGGGGAGCTGTTTTTT; CDR3 protein: CASSGQGYTGELFF; D gene: TRBD1; V gene: TRBV2; J gene: TRBJ2-2; clone size: -
CDR3 DNA: TGTGCCAGCAGCGTAGGGATAATGGCAACTAATGAAAAACTGTTTTTT; CDR3 protein: CASSVGIMATNEKLFF; D gene: -; V gene: TRBV9; J gene: TRBJ1-4; clone size: -
CDR3 DNA: TGTGCCAGCAGCCGAGAAGACAGTCTCGCTTTCTTT; CDR3 protein: CASSREDSLAFF; D gene: -; V gene: TRBV3-1/TRBV3-2; J gene: TRBJ1-1; clone size: -
CDR3 DNA: TGTGCCAGCAGTTCCCCAGGGGAGGATGGAAACACCATATATTTT; CDR3 protein: CASSSPGEDGNTIYF; D gene: -; V gene: TRBV28; J gene: TRBJ1-3; clone size: -
CDR3 DNA: TGTGCCAGCAGCAAAAGGGAGCGGACAGTTACCTACGAGCAGTACTTC; CDR3 protein: CASSKRERTVTYEQYF; D gene: -; V gene: TRBV21-1; J gene: TRBJ2-7; clone size: -
CDR3 DNA: TGTGCCAGCAGTGAATTTGGAGGGAAAGAGACCCAGTACTTC; CDR3 protein: CASSEFGGKETQYF; D gene: -; V gene: TRBV25-1; J gene: TRBJ2-5; clone size: once
CDR3 DNA: TGCGCCAGCAGCCAAGAACAGGACCAGGGGGCCGATGAAAAACTGTTTTTT; CDR3 protein: CASSQEQDQGADEKLFF; D gene: TRBD1; V gene: TRBV4-1; J gene: TRBJ1-4; clone size: -
CDR3 DNA: TGCAGTGCTAGTAACGTGGACAACCTTATAGGATATGGCTACACCTTC; CDR3 protein: CSASNVDNLIGYGYTF; D gene: -; V gene: TRBV20-1; J gene: TRBJ1-2; clone size: -
CDR3 DNA: TGTGCCAGCAGTGACCCCCGAAAGATCTACGAGCAGTACTTC; CDR3 protein: CASSDPRKIYEQYF; D gene: -; V gene: TRBV6-4; J gene: TRBJ2-7; clone size: -
CDR3 DNA: TGTGCCAGCAGTTTCAGGACACGAGGGAACACTGAAGCTTTCTTT; CDR3 protein: CASSFRTRGNTEAFF; D gene: -; V gene: TRBV27; J gene: TRBJ1-1; clone size: -
CDR3 DNA: TGTGCCAGCAGCTTGGCGGGCGGGAGTGGGACCCAGTACTTC; CDR3 protein: CASSLAGGSGTQYF; D gene: TRBD2; V gene: TRBV7-6; J gene: TRBJ2-5; clone size: -